Listed below are T cell receptor beta chains from one sample, sequenced in a study of cytomegalovirus exposure and HLA in healthy donors. Libraries were prepared by immunoSEQ multiplex PCR; TCRdb keeps only in-frame clonotypes and omits some of them. The repertoire holds 160,000 or so clones, with roughly 84% as singletons. Sample: PBMCs. Receptors originate from a woman under 30 in good health and CMV-seronegative. Each CDR3 is given with its conserved first and last residue. Each record gives: clone size, D gene, J gene, V gene, CDR3 protein, CDR3 DNA. The D gene is left open where the match is weak. Not every row has a clone size; where given, it reads once, few, many or a size class.

clone_size: NA
d_call: NA
j_call: TRBJ2-7
v_call: TRBV6-6
cdr3_aa: CASKANRDISYEQYF
cdr3_nt: TGTGCCAGCAAGGCAAACAGGGATATCTCCTACGAGCAGTACTTC

clone_size: NA
d_call: NA
j_call: TRBJ2-5
v_call: TRBV6-6
cdr3_aa: CASSYPSGFEETQYF
cdr3_nt: TGTGCCAGCAGTTACCCGAGCGGATTCGAAGAGACCCAGTACTTC

clone_size: NA
d_call: TRBD2
j_call: TRBJ2-3
v_call: TRBV2
cdr3_aa: CASRPRLAGRAGTDTQYF
cdr3_nt: TGTGCCAGCAGGCCCCGACTAGCTGGAAGGGCGGGCACAGATACGCAGTATTTT

clone_size: NA
d_call: TRBD1
j_call: TRBJ2-1
v_call: TRBV11-2
cdr3_aa: CASSSGPGTGNNEQFF
cdr3_nt: TGTGCCAGCAGCTCGGGGCCCGGGACAGGGAACAATGAGCAGTTCTTC

clone_size: once
d_call: TRBD1
j_call: TRBJ1-2
v_call: TRBV4-1
cdr3_aa: CASSLQSQGPNYGYTF
cdr3_nt: TGCGCCAGCAGCCTTCAATCACAGGGGCCTAACTATGGCTACACCTTC

clone_size: NA
d_call: NA
j_call: TRBJ1-6
v_call: TRBV12-2
cdr3_aa: CASRLTPLYRARNSPLHF
cdr3_nt: TGTGCAAGTCGCTTAACCCCCCTCTACAGGGCGAGAAATTCACCCCTCCACTTT

clone_size: NA
d_call: NA
j_call: TRBJ2-1
v_call: TRBV29-1
cdr3_aa: CSILPAAGTYNEQFF
cdr3_nt: TGCAGCATCCTCCCCGCCGCGGGGACCTACAATGAGCAGTTCTTC

clone_size: NA
d_call: NA
j_call: TRBJ1-1
v_call: TRBV7-9
cdr3_aa: CSSSLAAHAGGTEAFF
cdr3_nt: TGTTCCAGCAGCTTAGCTGCACACGCGGGGGGCACTGAAGCTTTCTTT

clone_size: few
d_call: NA
j_call: TRBJ1-1
v_call: TRBV10-3
cdr3_aa: CAISESNLGSGVKTEAFF
cdr3_nt: TGTGCCATCAGTGAGTCGAATTTAGGGTCAGGGGTAAAAACTGAAGCTTTCTTT

clone_size: NA
d_call: NA
j_call: TRBJ1-2
v_call: TRBV6-1
cdr3_aa: CASTPMSNYGYTF
cdr3_nt: TGTGCCAGCACCCCGATGAGTAACTATGGCTACACCTTC

clone_size: NA
d_call: NA
j_call: TRBJ2-7
v_call: TRBV27
cdr3_aa: CASRSHRDPYYEQYF
cdr3_nt: TGTGCCAGCAGGAGTCACAGGGACCCCTACTACGAGCAGTACTTC

clone_size: NA
d_call: NA
j_call: TRBJ1-1
v_call: TRBV5-6
cdr3_aa: CASSLSGVEAFF
cdr3_nt: TGTGCCAGCAGCTTGTCAGGGGTTGAAGCTTTCTTT

clone_size: NA
d_call: TRBD1
j_call: TRBJ1-6
v_call: TRBV23-1
cdr3_aa: CASSLGQGIYNSPLHF
cdr3_nt: TGCGCCAGCAGTCTCGGACAGGGGATCTATAATTCACCCCTCCACTTT

clone_size: NA
d_call: NA
j_call: TRBJ1-1
v_call: TRBV29-1
cdr3_aa: CSVAGAMMNTEAFF
cdr3_nt: TGCAGCGTTGCAGGGGCTATGATGAACACTGAAGCTTTCTTT

clone_size: NA
d_call: TRBD1
j_call: TRBJ2-3
v_call: TRBV5-1
cdr3_aa: CASSQGQGHDTQYF
cdr3_nt: TGCGCCAGCAGCCAGGGACAGGGTCACGATACGCAGTATTTT

clone_size: NA
d_call: NA
j_call: TRBJ1-1
v_call: TRBV7-2
cdr3_aa: CASSLITRRAFF
cdr3_nt: TGTGCCAGCAGCTTAATTACCCGGAGAGCTTTCTTT

clone_size: NA
d_call: TRBD1
j_call: TRBJ1-1
v_call: TRBV10-3
cdr3_aa: CAISGTGENTEAFF
cdr3_nt: TGTGCCATCAGCGGGACAGGGGAGAACACTGAAGCTTTCTTT

clone_size: NA
d_call: TRBD2
j_call: TRBJ2-7
v_call: TRBV7-2
cdr3_aa: CASSLSSSGVSSYEQYF
cdr3_nt: TGTGCCAGCAGCTTGAGTTCTAGCGGTGTGAGCTCCTACGAGCAGTACTTC

clone_size: NA
d_call: NA
j_call: TRBJ2-3
v_call: TRBV4-1
cdr3_aa: CASSQGRGRSLVTDTQYF
cdr3_nt: TGCGCCAGCAGCCAAGGGAGGGGGCGGTCCCTCGTTACAGATACGCAGTATTTT

clone_size: NA
d_call: NA
j_call: TRBJ1-1
v_call: TRBV5-1
cdr3_aa: CASKSDSLRTEAFF
cdr3_nt: TGCGCCAGCAAGTCGGACTCTCTAAGGACTGAAGCTTTCTTT

clone_size: NA
d_call: NA
j_call: TRBJ1-5
v_call: TRBV19
cdr3_aa: CASSMQGNYLHF
cdr3_nt: TGTGCCAGTAGTATGCAGGGTAATTATCTGCATTTT

clone_size: NA
d_call: NA
j_call: TRBJ1-6
v_call: TRBV7-3
cdr3_aa: CASSLSNSPLHF
cdr3_nt: TGTGCCAGCAGCTTATCGAATTCACCCCTCCACTTT

clone_size: NA
d_call: TRBD1
j_call: TRBJ2-3
v_call: TRBV5-1
cdr3_aa: CASSLFWDRPDTQYF
cdr3_nt: TGCGCCAGCAGCTTGTTTTGGGACAGGCCAGATACGCAGTATTTT

clone_size: NA
d_call: NA
j_call: TRBJ2-3
v_call: TRBV5-6
cdr3_aa: CASSLYTDTQYF
cdr3_nt: TGTGCCAGCAGCTTGTACACAGATACGCAGTATTTT

clone_size: NA
d_call: NA
j_call: TRBJ1-1
v_call: TRBV27
cdr3_aa: CASRPMPGVNTEAFF
cdr3_nt: TGTGCCAGCAGACCCATGCCGGGAGTGAACACTGAAGCTTTCTTT

clone_size: NA
d_call: TRBD1
j_call: TRBJ2-5
v_call: TRBV19
cdr3_aa: CASRHGTVQETQYF
cdr3_nt: TGTGCCAGTAGACACGGGACAGTACAAGAGACCCAGTACTTC

clone_size: NA
d_call: NA
j_call: TRBJ1-5
v_call: TRBV15
cdr3_aa: CATSQGLPSNQPQHF
cdr3_nt: TGTGCCACCAGCCAGGGACTGCCTAGCAATCAGCCCCAGCATTTT

clone_size: few
d_call: TRBD1
j_call: TRBJ2-5
v_call: TRBV5-1
cdr3_aa: CASSLDPGQGSLRYF
cdr3_nt: TGCGCCAGCAGCTTGGATCCGGGACAGGGTAGTTTACGGTACTTC

clone_size: once
d_call: TRBD1
j_call: TRBJ1-1
v_call: TRBV6-1
cdr3_aa: CASSDEGQGSTEAFF
cdr3_nt: TGTGCCAGCAGTGATGAAGGACAGGGGAGCACTGAAGCTTTCTTT

clone_size: NA
d_call: NA
j_call: TRBJ1-1
v_call: TRBV5-1
cdr3_aa: CASSLWQGGTEAFF
cdr3_nt: TGCGCCAGCAGCTTATGGCAGGGCGGAACTGAAGCTTTCTTT

clone_size: NA
d_call: TRBD1
j_call: TRBJ1-5
v_call: TRBV4-1
cdr3_aa: CASSQGQGARNQPQHF
cdr3_nt: TGCGCCAGCAGCCAAGGACAGGGGGCTCGGAATCAGCCCCAGCATTTT

clone_size: NA
d_call: TRBD1
j_call: TRBJ1-1
v_call: TRBV9
cdr3_aa: CASSFRDRNTEAFF
cdr3_nt: TGTGCCAGCAGCTTCCGGGACAGAAACACTGAAGCTTTCTTT

clone_size: NA
d_call: TRBD1
j_call: TRBJ2-6
v_call: TRBV28
cdr3_aa: CASSLFGRGSSGANVLTF
cdr3_nt: TGTGCCAGCAGTTTATTTGGCAGGGGGTCGTCTGGGGCCAACGTCCTGACTTTC

clone_size: few
d_call: TRBD2
j_call: TRBJ2-3
v_call: TRBV5-6
cdr3_aa: CASSFFGTSLTDTQYF
cdr3_nt: TGTGCCAGCAGCTTTTTTGGGACTAGCCTTACAGATACGCAGTATTTT

clone_size: few
d_call: NA
j_call: TRBJ2-1
v_call: TRBV27
cdr3_aa: CASSFYLELRMSSYNEQFF
cdr3_nt: TGTGCCAGCAGTTTCTACCTAGAACTGCGGATGAGCTCCTACAATGAGCAGTTCTTC

clone_size: NA
d_call: NA
j_call: TRBJ2-6
v_call: TRBV5-1
cdr3_aa: CASSPFGSSGSGANVLTF
cdr3_nt: TGCGCCAGCAGCCCCTTCGGTAGTTCGGGATCTGGGGCCAACGTCCTGACTTTC

clone_size: few
d_call: NA
j_call: TRBJ2-1
v_call: TRBV6-1
cdr3_aa: CASRLADGSNEQFF
cdr3_nt: TGTGCCAGCAGGTTAGCCGATGGCAGCAATGAGCAGTTCTTC

clone_size: few
d_call: NA
j_call: TRBJ2-3
v_call: TRBV6-4
cdr3_aa: CASSDSQESTDTQYF
cdr3_nt: TGTGCCAGCAGTGACAGCCAGGAAAGTACAGATACGCAGTATTTT

clone_size: NA
d_call: NA
j_call: TRBJ2-7
v_call: TRBV7-9
cdr3_aa: CASSDGRTDSYEQYF
cdr3_nt: TGTGCCAGCAGCGATGGGAGGACGGACTCCTACGAGCAGTACTTC

clone_size: NA
d_call: NA
j_call: TRBJ1-3
v_call: TRBV6-5
cdr3_aa: CASSYEHSGNTIYF
cdr3_nt: TGTGCCAGCAGTTACGAACACTCTGGAAACACCATATATTTT

clone_size: NA
d_call: TRBD1
j_call: TRBJ2-1
v_call: TRBV7-2
cdr3_aa: CASSFGTGDNEQFF
cdr3_nt: TGTGCCAGCAGCTTCGGGACAGGGGACAATGAGCAGTTCTTC

clone_size: NA
d_call: TRBD1
j_call: TRBJ2-4
v_call: TRBV7-2
cdr3_aa: CASSLGDSLAKNSQYF
cdr3_nt: TGTGCCAGCAGCTTAGGGGACAGCCTAGCCAAAAACAGTCAGTACTTC

clone_size: NA
d_call: TRBD1
j_call: TRBJ2-7
v_call: TRBV7-9
cdr3_aa: CASSLTGGNSYEQYF
cdr3_nt: TGTGCCAGCAGCTTGACAGGGGGGAACTCCTACGAGCAGTACTTC

clone_size: NA
d_call: TRBD1
j_call: TRBJ1-1
v_call: TRBV29-1
cdr3_aa: CSARQGMNTEAFF
cdr3_nt: TGCAGCGCCAGACAGGGTATGAACACTGAAGCTTTCTTT

clone_size: NA
d_call: NA
j_call: TRBJ2-1
v_call: TRBV5-8
cdr3_aa: CASSLWDTPREQFF
cdr3_nt: TGTGCCAGCAGCTTGTGGGACACCCCCCGGGAGCAGTTCTTC

clone_size: NA
d_call: TRBD1
j_call: TRBJ1-4
v_call: TRBV4-2
cdr3_aa: CASSQPWTGGNEKLFF
cdr3_nt: TGTGCCAGCAGCCAACCCTGGACAGGGGGTAATGAAAAACTGTTTTTT

clone_size: NA
d_call: TRBD1
j_call: TRBJ1-4
v_call: TRBV4-1
cdr3_aa: CASRTGPREKLFF
cdr3_nt: TGCGCCAGCAGGACAGGGCCCCGGGAAAAACTGTTTTTT